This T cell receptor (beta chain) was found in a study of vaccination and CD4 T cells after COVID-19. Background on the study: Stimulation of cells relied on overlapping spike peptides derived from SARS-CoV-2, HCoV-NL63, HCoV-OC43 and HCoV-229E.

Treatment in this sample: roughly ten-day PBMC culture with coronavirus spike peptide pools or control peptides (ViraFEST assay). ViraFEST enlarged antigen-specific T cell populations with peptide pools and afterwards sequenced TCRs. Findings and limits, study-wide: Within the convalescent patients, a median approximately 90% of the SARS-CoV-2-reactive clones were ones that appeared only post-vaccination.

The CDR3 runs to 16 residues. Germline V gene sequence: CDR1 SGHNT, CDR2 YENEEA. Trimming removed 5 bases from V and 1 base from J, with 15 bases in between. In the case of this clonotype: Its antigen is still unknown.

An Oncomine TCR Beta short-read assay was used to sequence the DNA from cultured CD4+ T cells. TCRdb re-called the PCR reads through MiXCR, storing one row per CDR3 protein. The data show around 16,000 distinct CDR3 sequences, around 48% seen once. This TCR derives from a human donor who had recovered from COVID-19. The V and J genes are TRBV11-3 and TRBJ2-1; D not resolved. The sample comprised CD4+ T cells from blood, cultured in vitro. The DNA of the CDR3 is TGTGCCAGCAGCACCCGTCGGGTAGTATCCTACAATGAGCAGTTCTTC. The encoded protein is CASSTRRVVSYNEQFF.